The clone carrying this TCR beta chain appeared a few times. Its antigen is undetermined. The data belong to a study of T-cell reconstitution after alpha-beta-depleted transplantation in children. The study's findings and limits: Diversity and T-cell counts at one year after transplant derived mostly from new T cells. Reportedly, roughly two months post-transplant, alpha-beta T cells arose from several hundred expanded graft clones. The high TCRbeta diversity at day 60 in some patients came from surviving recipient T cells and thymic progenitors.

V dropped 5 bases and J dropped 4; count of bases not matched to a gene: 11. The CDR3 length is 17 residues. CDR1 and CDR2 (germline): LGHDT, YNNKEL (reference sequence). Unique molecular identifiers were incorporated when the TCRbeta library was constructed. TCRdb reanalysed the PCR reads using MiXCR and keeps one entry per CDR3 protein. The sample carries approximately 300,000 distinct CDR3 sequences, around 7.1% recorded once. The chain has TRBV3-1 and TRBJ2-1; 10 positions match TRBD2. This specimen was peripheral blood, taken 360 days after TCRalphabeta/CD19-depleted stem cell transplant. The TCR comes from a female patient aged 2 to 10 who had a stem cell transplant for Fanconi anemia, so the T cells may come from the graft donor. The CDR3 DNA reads TGTGCCAGCAGCATAATCTCCGGGACTAGCGTTTACAATGAGCAGTTCTTC. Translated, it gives CASSIISGTSVYNEQFF.